The present T cell receptor beta chain was sequenced within a study of human T cells and chemical hapten exposure. Background on the study: The patient population, which was mostly female, had alopecia areata, totalis or universalis.

Germline V gene data show CDR1 as MNHEY and CDR2 as SVGAGI. This CDR3 contains 14 residues. The V end was cut by 2 bases, the J end by 7 bases, with 9 bases between. Individual cDNA molecules received unique molecular identifiers in the library. TCRdb called the RACE reads again in MiXCR, with one record for every CDR3 protein. The sample holds fewer than 80,000 distinct CDR3 sequences; 11% are singletons and the top ten take about 2.3%. Time point specified: patch test 3, about 24 weeks after DPC sensitization. Described treatment: therapeutic diphenylcyclopropenone sensitization with weekly scalp DPC. Phlebotomy was performed prior to application of every patch test.

This receptor was taken from a woman aged 25-40 years with alopecia areata. Some clones in this sample may be carry-over from other donors' samples. Sequencing was performed on whole blood, taken in connection with sensitization to the hapten diphenylcyclopropenone (DPC). This chain connects TRBV6-5 to TRBJ1-6; maybe TRBD1 (6 bases). The CDR3 nucleotides read TGTGCCAGCAGTTACACAGGGAGAAATTCACCCCTCCACTTT. Protein: CASSYTGRNSPLHF.